Shown below are 8 T cell receptor beta chains from a single sample sequenced in a study of T cells in Graves' hyperthyroidism and ophthalmopathy. From RNA transcripts, TCR beta CDR3 regions were amplified. TCR CDR3 regions were first amplified by RT-PCR with HTBI primers. TCRdb re-called the multiplex PCR reads through MiXCR, storing one row per CDR3 protein. The sample has 400,000 to 600,000 distinct CDR3 sequences, less than 25% seen once; the top ten hold more than 25%. The sample comprised blood. The receptors originated from a man younger than 35 with Graves' hyperthyroidism.

Many counts were recorded for this clonotype. V usage is TRBV6-1 and J usage is TRBJ1-3, with D uncertain. The CDR3 runs 13 residues. Germline CDR1 reads MNHNS; CDR2 reads SASEGT. V lost 6 bases and J lost 4, with 10 bases in between. The CDR3 DNA reads TGTGCCAGCAGACTCCTCGGGGGAAACACCATATATTTT. This gives the protein CASRLLGGNTIYF.

This clonotype was picked up many times. The chain recombines TRBV29-1 with TRBJ2-5, with D hard to call. Germline lookup yields CDR1 SQVTM and CDR2 ANQGSEA. The germline V and J ends were trimmed by 2 bases and 7 bases, with 11 bases remaining between them. This CDR3 contains 12 residues. The CDR3 sequence: CSVESALGTQYF. CDR3 in DNA: TGCAGCGTTGAAAGCGCTTTGGGGACCCAGTACTTC.

This clonotype was seen repeatedly, ten times or more. The CDR3 nucleotides are TGTGCCAGCAGCTTATTGACAGGAGTGAACACTGAAGCTTTCTTT. Protein sequence: CASSLLTGVNTEAFF. The chain recombines TRBV9 with TRBJ1-1; possible D gene TRBD1, 6 bases. The CDR3 consists of 15 residues. Germline loops: CDR1 SGDLS, CDR2 YYNGEE. V was clipped by 4 bases and J by 0 bases, with 13 bases between them. The variable domain in full, completed from reference TRBV9 and TRBJ1-1, reads DSGVTQTPKHLITATGQRVTLRCSPRSGDLSVYWYQQSLDQGLQFLIQYYNGEERAKGNILERFSAQQFPDLHSELNLSSLELGDSALYFCASSLLTGVNTEAFFGQGTRLTVV.

This clonotype was counted many times. The V and J genes are TRBV30 and TRBJ1-5; no firm D call. Between the trimmed V and J ends, which lost 0 bases and 4 bases, there was a span of 10 bases. Germline CDR1 reads GTSNPN; CDR2 reads SVGIG (reference sequence). CDR3 length: 14 residues. The CDR3 region is CAWSVPNENQPQHF. In DNA form, the CDR3 reads TGTGCCTGGAGTGTACCAAACGAGAATCAGCCCCAGCATTTT. Using reference TRBV30 and TRBJ1-5 for the parts outside the CDR3, the full variable domain is SQTIHQWPATLVQPVGSPLSLECTVEGTSNPNLYWYRQAAGRGLQLLFYSVGIGQISSEVPQNLSASRPQDRQFILSSKKLLLSDSGFYLCAWSVPNENQPQHFGDGTRLSIL.

The chain links TRBV20-1 to TRBJ2-7; TRBD1 matches 9 bases. V lost 6 bases to trimming and J lost 3 bases; unmatched junction nucleotides: 6. This CDR3 is built from 13 residues. From germline, CDR1 is DFQATT and CDR2 SNEGSKA (reference sequence). CDR3 protein: CSAPPGQGYEQYF. The CDR3 region has the DNA TGCAGTGCGCCGCCGGGACAGGGCTACGAGCAGTACTTC.

Concerning this clonotype: A much larger clone lies a single base off, so this may be a read error. The genes are TRBV5-1 and TRBJ2-7, with D perhaps matching TRBD1 (6 bases). Germline V CDR1 and CDR2: SGHRS, YFSETQ. The CDR3 consists of 15 residues. V lost 4 bases and J lost 6, with 20 bases in between. For the CDR3, the DNA is TGCGCCAGCAGCCATACAGGGTCTAAGATGGGCGAGCAGTACTTC. This sequence encodes CASSHTGSKMGEQYF.

This chain joins TRBV12-3 or TRBV12-4 and TRBJ1-2; TRBD1 might be the D (5 bases). The CDR3 sequence is 16 residues long. Trimming pared 3 bases from V and 4 bases from J, leaving 18 bases between. DNA of the CDR3: TGTGCCAGCAGTTTGGGGGGGACGGCTAGAATCTATGGCTACACCTTC. It specifies CASSLGGTARIYGYTF.

Notes on this clonotype: One base away lies a much larger clone, so this may be a sequencing read error. This chain links TRBV28 with TRBJ2-7, with 9 positions matching TRBD1. The germline V gene has CDR1 MDHEN and CDR2 SYDVKM. The length of the CDR3 is 15 residues. The CDR3 coding sequence is TGTGCCAGCAGTCCTCGCGGGACAGGGAACTACGAGCTGTACTTC. As protein: CASSPRGTGNYELYF. The full variable domain, in which reference TRBV28 and TRBJ2-7 provide the parts outside the CDR3, is DVKVTQSSRYLVKRTGEKVFLECVQDMDHENMFWYRQDPGLGLRLIYFSYDVKMKEKGDIPEGYSVSREKKERFSLILESASTNQTSMYLCASSPRGTGNYELYFGPGTRLTVT.